One sample yielded the 9 T cell receptor beta chains listed below, sequenced in a study of CD4+ T cells in melanoma. Profiled with immunoSEQ multiplex PCR; TCRdb holds only in-frame clones, not every one. The data hold 20,000 to 25,000 clones, with over 75% observed a single time. Sequenced input: cells from a culture (not recorded whether cultured in vitro). The origin of the receptors is a human donor with melanoma.

The CDR3 DNA reads as TGTGCCAGCAGGCCAACCGGGACAGGGGAAACAGATACGCAGTATTTT. It yields the protein CASRPTGTGETDTQYF. The V call is TRBV7-9, the J call TRBJ2-3; TRBD1 aligns across 10 bases. CDR3 length: 16 residues. V shed 6 bases and J 3 bases; nucleotides not matched to a gene: 9. The germline gives CDR1 SEHNR, CDR2 FQNEAQ (reference sequence). Looking up the rest from reference TRBV7-9 and TRBJ2-3 gives the full variable domain: DTGVSQNPRHKITKRGQNVTFRCDPISEHNRLYWYRQTLGQGPEFLTYFQNEAQLEKSRLLSDRFSAERPKGSFSTLEIQRTEQGDSAMYLCASRPTGTGETDTQYFGPGTRLTVL.

J is TRBJ2-3 and V is TRBV2; D uncertain. The CDR3 consists of 10 residues. V was clipped by 1 base and J by 11 bases, with 4 bases between them. Germline assignment: CDR1 SNHLY and CDR2 FYNNEI. This chain's CDR3 is CASSEGRQYF. The DNA of the CDR3 is TGTGCCAGCAGTGAAGGACGGCAGTATTTT.

The chain recombines TRBV6-1 with TRBJ1-1; no firm D call. Trimming shortened V by 4 bases and J by 5 bases, and 14 bases separated the two germline ends. The germline gives CDR1 MNHNS, CDR2 SASEGT. The CDR3 spans 14 residues. The CDR3 DNA sequence: TGTGCCAGCAGTGCTTTATTGGGCGAAACTGAAGCTTTCTTT. Residues: CASSALLGETEAFF.

This clone has a handful of counts. The chain links TRBV5-1 to TRBJ2-4; D is undetermined. This CDR3 is built from 13 residues. Germline V CDR1 and CDR2: SGHRS, YFSETQ. The V end was cut by 0 bases, the J end by 10 bases, with 11 bases between. The CDR3 bases are TGCGCCAGCAGCTTGGACGGAGAAATTATTCAGTACTTC. It yields the protein CASSLDGEIIQYF.

The CDR3 DNA reads as TGTGCCAGCAGCGTAGAGGCGGGGGTAACCTGGGATACGCAGTATTTT. It codes for CASSVEAGVTWDTQYF. This chain links TRBV9 with TRBJ2-3; TRBD2 aligns across 7 bases. This CDR3 comprises 16 residues. Losses at the gene ends were 0 bases for V and 6 bases for J; bases not matched to a gene: 10. Germline lookup yields CDR1 SGDLS and CDR2 YYNGEE.

This clone was seen a handful of times. The gene calls are TRBV19 and TRBJ2-7; TRBD1 matches 10 bases. Germline loops: CDR1 LNHDA, CDR2 SQIVND (reference sequence). J gave up 6 bases and V 5 bases, and 4 bases lay outside the gene matches. This CDR3 is 13 amino acids long. The CDR3 region has the DNA TGTGCCAGTAGTCGGGACAGGGGACCCGAGCAGTACTTC. This translates into CASSRDRGPEQYF.

The rearrangement links TRBV2 to TRBJ2-5; TRBD1 is a possible D gene (6 bases). The CDR3 loop spans 12 amino acids. V gave up 6 bases and J gave up 6 bases, with 11 bases separating them. Germline values: CDR1 SNHLY, CDR2 FYNNEI. The CDR3 is CASRQDSKTQYF. The CDR3 region has the DNA TGTGCCAGCAGACAGGACAGCAAGACCCAGTACTTC.

V is TRBV18 and J is TRBJ1-2, with TRBD1 identical over 7 bases. CDR1 is KGHSH, CDR2 LQKENI, per germline. The CDR3 covers 15 residues. Trimming at V came to 3 bases and at J to 1 base, leaving 5 bases not matched to a gene. The CDR3 coding sequence is TGTGCCAGCTCACCGGGACAGCAGATTAACTATGGCTACACCTTC. Its protein product is CASSPGQQINYGYTF. Variable domain in full (rest from reference TRBV18 and TRBJ1-2): NAGVMQNPRHLVRRRGQEARLRCSPMKGHSHVYWYRQLPEEGLKFMVYLQKENIIDESGMPKERFSAEFPKEGPSILRIQQVVRGDSAAYFCASSPGQQINYGYTFGSGTRLTVV.

This sequence joins TRBV11-3 and TRBJ2-7; the D is unclear. The length of the CDR3 is 12 residues. Trimming shortened V by 5 bases and J by 3 bases, and 8 bases separated the two germline ends. Looked up from germline, CDR1 is SGHNT and CDR2 is YENEEA. The CDR3 region is CASSPNGYEQYF. The CDR3 coding sequence is TGTGCCAGCAGCCCCAACGGCTACGAGCAGTACTTC.